The 10 T cell receptor beta chains below were found in one sample sequenced in a study of CD8 T cells in ankylosing spondylitis. TCRdb analysed the 5' RACE reads with MiXCR anew, one entry per CDR3 protein. The sample has some 300,000 distinct CDR3 sequences; around 20% are singletons. Specimen: blood, either unsorted or a sorted T cell fraction (not recorded which). These receptors were obtained from a female donor with ankylosing spondylitis or in good health (not recorded which).

This clonotype was observed a few times. This rearrangement joins TRBV3-1 to TRBJ2-7; 7 bases align to TRBD2. The germline V gene has CDR1 LGHDT and CDR2 YNNKEL (reference sequence). The ends lost 2 bases at V and 3 bases at J; junction bases unmatched: 10. The CDR3 has 16 residues. The CDR3 DNA reads as TGTGCCAGCAGCCAACAGGCGGGAGTAGGGCTCTACGAGCAGTACTTC. The encoded protein is CASSQQAGVGLYEQYF.

This clonotype occurred a few times. The rearrangement links TRBV12-5 to TRBJ2-5; D uncertain. Germline V gives CDR1 LGHNT, CDR2 FRNRAP. The CDR3 consists of 14 residues. Between the trimmed V and J ends, which lost 3 bases and 3 bases, there was a span of 11 bases. CDR3 sequence: CASGLVTYEETQYF. The CDR3 coding sequence is TGTGCTAGTGGTTTAGTAACATACGAAGAGACCCAGTACTTC.

The genes are TRBV6-5 and TRBJ2-3, with a weak D call TRBD2 (6 bases). The CDR3 contains 16 residues. V gave up 0 bases and J gave up 1 base, with 11 bases separating them. Germline V gene sequence: CDR1 MNHEY, CDR2 SVGAGI. The CDR3 loop is CASSYSTGSGTDTQYF. Here the CDR3 DNA reads TGTGCCAGCAGTTACTCGACCGGGAGTGGCACAGATACGCAGTATTTT.

The J gene is TRBJ2-4, the V gene TRBV28; D may be TRBD1 (5 bases). The CDR3 spans 17 residues. V gave up 4 bases and J gave up 0 bases, with 16 bases separating them. CDR1 and CDR2 (germline): MDHEN, SYDVKM. The CDR3 sequence is CASSSRGIFIAKNIQYF. The CDR3 coding sequence is TGTGCCAGCAGTTCTAGGGGCATTTTTATAGCCAAAAACATTCAGTACTTC.

This clonotype has more than one count but fewer than ten. The chain couples TRBV20-1 to TRBJ2-2, with D possibly matching TRBD2 (6 bases). In germline, CDR1 is DFQATT, CDR2 SNEGSKA (reference sequence). V dropped 1 base and J dropped 4 bases, with 22 bases sitting between them. This CDR3 has 18 amino acids. The CDR3 region is CSARGLSDANGGTGELFF. The CDR3 DNA is TGCAGTGCTAGAGGATTGAGCGACGCGAACGGGGGCACCGGGGAGCTGTTTTTT.

This clonotype has more than one count but fewer than ten. J is TRBJ1-2 and V is TRBV3-1; D is unclear. The CDR3 contains 16 residues. The V gene's germline CDR1 is LGHDT and CDR2 YNNKEL (reference sequence). The V end was cut by 4 bases, the J end by 1 base, with 16 bases between. The CDR3 protein is CASSLLSTDRNYGYTF. The CDR3 nucleotides read TGTGCCAGCAGCCTCCTCTCAACAGATCGTAACTATGGCTACACCTTC. Full variable domain (outside the CDR3, taken from reference TRBV3-1 and TRBJ1-2): DTAVSQTPKYLVTQMGNDKSIKCEQNLGHDTMYWYKQDSKKFLKIMFSYNNKELIINETVPNRFSPKSPDKAHLNLHINSLELGDSAVYFCASSLLSTDRNYGYTFGSGTRLTVV.

This clonotype was seen more than once but under ten times. This chain connects TRBV12-3 or TRBV12-4 to TRBJ1-5; 7 bases are a match to TRBD1. V shed 7 bases and J 5 bases; nucleotides not matched to a gene: 5. The CDR3 totals 13 residues. CDR3 loop: CASKLTGDQPQHF. The DNA for the CDR3 is TGTGCCAGCAAACTAACAGGGGATCAGCCCCAGCATTTT.

This clonotype was counted only a few times. The chain joins TRBV5-5 to TRBJ2-6, with D unclear. Germline assignment: CDR1 SGHKS and CDR2 YYEKEE (reference sequence). CDR3 length equals 14 residues. The ends were cut back, 7 bases at V and 1 base at J, with 9 bases in the middle. This CDR3 is CASGRISGANVLTF. The CDR3 coding sequence is TGTGCCAGCGGCAGAATATCTGGGGCCAACGTCCTGACTTTC. The full variable domain, with the rest looked up from reference TRBV5-5 and TRBJ2-6, is DAGVTQSPTHLIKTRGQQVTLRCSPISGHKSVSWYQQVLGQGPQFIFQYYEKEERGRGNFPDRFSARQFPNYSSELNVNALLLGDSALYLCASGRISGANVLTFGAGSRLTVL.

This clonotype was observed a few times. V gene TRBV25-1 combines with J gene TRBJ2-2; D remains unclear. There are 14 residues in the CDR3. The germline CDR1 and CDR2 sequences are MGHDK and SYGVNS. The ends were cut back, 5 bases at V and 1 base at J, with 8 bases in the middle. CDR3 sequence: CASSYNRNTGELFF. In DNA, the CDR3 is TGTGCCAGCAGTTATAACAGGAACACCGGGGAGCTGTTTTTT.

This clonotype came up a few times. This rearrangement joins TRBV6-5 to TRBJ2-2; TRBD1 is a possible D gene (5 bases). The germline V and J ends were trimmed by 4 bases and 3 bases, with 12 bases remaining between them. Germline V gives CDR1 MNHEY, CDR2 SVGAGI. The CDR3 covers 15 residues. CDR3 nucleotide sequence: TGTGCCAGCAGTTCCCTACAGGTGTACACCGGGGAGCTGTTTTTT. Protein: CASSSLQVYTGELFF.